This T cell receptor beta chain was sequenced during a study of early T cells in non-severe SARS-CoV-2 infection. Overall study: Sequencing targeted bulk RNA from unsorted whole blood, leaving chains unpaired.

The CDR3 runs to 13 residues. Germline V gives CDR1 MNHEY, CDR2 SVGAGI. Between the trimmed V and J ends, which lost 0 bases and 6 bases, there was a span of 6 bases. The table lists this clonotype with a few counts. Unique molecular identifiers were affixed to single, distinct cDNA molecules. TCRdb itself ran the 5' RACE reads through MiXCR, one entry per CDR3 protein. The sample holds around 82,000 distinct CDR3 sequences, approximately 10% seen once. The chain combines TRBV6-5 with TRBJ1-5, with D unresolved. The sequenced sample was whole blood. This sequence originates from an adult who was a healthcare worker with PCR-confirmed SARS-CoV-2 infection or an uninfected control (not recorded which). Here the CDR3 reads CASSYSSGQPQHF. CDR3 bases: TGTGCCAGCAGTTACTCGTCGGGTCAGCCCCAGCATTTT.